The TCR beta chain under discussion was sequenced for a study of vaccination effects on CD4 cells after COVID-19 (dated by TCRdb to between 2021 and 2022). Study-wide context: In the ViraFEST assay, PBMC were stimulated with viral peptide pools, and antigen-specific CD4+ T cell clonotypes were then identified by expansion using TCR sequencing. Each well held 2 million to 2.5 million PBMC cultured in IMDM containing approximately 5.3% human AB serum, roughly 9.9 IU/ml IL-2 and gentamicin, along with about 9.5 ug/ml peptides. Altogether, some 10 COVID-19 convalescent patients and a handful of SARS-CoV-2-naive healthy vaccine recipients made up the full study. Across the study, the median time from the second dose to post-vaccine sampling was 72 days (range 14 to 241). In both COVID-19 convalescent patients and infection-naive vaccine recipients, the study compared SARS-CoV-2 spike-specific CD4+ TCR repertoires from before mRNA vaccination with those from after it. Cultures from other donors in the study were sequenced with the Oncomine TCR Beta short-read assay on an Illumina iSeq 100.

Cut back by 2 bases and 3 bases, the V and J ends lie 23 bases apart. Based on the germline V gene, the CDR1 and CDR2 sequences are MNHNS and SASEGT. The CDR3 holds 18 amino acids from the cysteine to the valine. The CDR3 DNA has 54 bases and is translated from base 1. Points the paper makes about the study in general: Clones induced by infection and clones induced by vaccination both contracted markedly at late timepoints after vaccination, which fits with T cell responses waning over time. Limitations of the study were the small number of convalescent patients and the absence of early post-infection timepoints. Among healthy vaccine recipients, nearly all vaccine-induced clones were SARS-CoV-2 mono-reactive, and just 1 of 255 was cross-reactive with common cold coronaviruses.

After 10 to 11 days of culture, CD4+ T cells were isolated with the EasySep CD4+ T cell isolation kit. Each participant got two doses of an mRNA SARS-CoV-2 vaccine, either BNT162b2 or mRNA-1273. Healthy vaccine recipients had no prior SARS-CoV-2 infection, confirmed by negative nucleocapsid antibodies before and after vaccination. On days 3 and 7, half of the culture medium was replaced with fresh IL-2-containing medium. Unless noted otherwise, every peptide stimulation condition was grown in triplicate wells. PBMC were separated from whole blood using Ficoll-Paque Plus gradient centrifugation and were then either cryopreserved at -140C or used fresh. Genomic DNA was extracted from cultured CD4+ T cells with the QIAamp micro DNA kit. Preparation of the library involved the immunoSEQ multiplex PCR assay. DNA from the cultured and isolated CD4+ T cells underwent TCR beta CDR3 sequencing. The authors processed their data as follows. The analysis removed non-productive TCR sequences, trimmed reads to the CDR3 region, and retained only CDR3s that were 7 or more amino acids long. Antigen-specific clonotypes were identified using the MANAFEST web app by comparison of expansion in peptide wells against reference cultures. To count as positive, a clone had to show expansion at FDR<0.05 compared with the reference and with all other wells, an odds ratio above 5, and a frequency above 0.1% in two replicate wells. Clonotypes significantly expanded in SARS-CoV-2 spike wells and in at least one common cold coronavirus spike condition were defined as cross-reactive. CDR3 similarity was assessed by Levenshtein distance using the stringdist R package, and unrooted trees were constructed with ape in R 3.6.1. Entries here come from immuneACCESS through TCRdb and include only in-frame sequences with V and J called. Some clones fail to appear in such tables; in the studies checked, an unresolved V gene covers under half of the shortfall, and the cause of the remainder is unknown. V and J calls and clone size come straight from that table; D and trimming were deduced from the DNA. This sample is represented by 72,000 or so clones; roughly 74% of them were singletons. The ten biggest clones cover approximately 2% of the sample.

Note on this clone: Its binding antigen is unknown. Base qualities are not recorded, but no much larger clone differs from it by a single base.

This clonotype was obtained from a human donor who received a COVID-19 vaccine. The source was CD4+ T cells from PBMCs cultured without peptide, collected after COVID-19 vaccination. This chain joins TRBV6-1 to TRBJ2-7; the D region is possibly TRBD1 or TRBD2, each matching across 5 bases. For the CDR3, the sequence is CASSEIGRGRAGSYEQYV. The nucleotide sequence reads as follows: TGTGCCAGCAGTGAAATCGGTAGGGGACGGGCCGGAAGCTACGAGCAGTACGTC.